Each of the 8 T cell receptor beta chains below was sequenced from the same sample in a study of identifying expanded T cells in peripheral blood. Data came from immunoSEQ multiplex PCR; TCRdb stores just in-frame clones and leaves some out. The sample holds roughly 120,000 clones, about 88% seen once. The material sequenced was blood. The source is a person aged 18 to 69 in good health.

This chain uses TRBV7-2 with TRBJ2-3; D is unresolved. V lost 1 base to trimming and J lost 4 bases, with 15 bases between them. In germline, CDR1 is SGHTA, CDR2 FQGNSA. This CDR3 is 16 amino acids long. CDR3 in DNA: TGTGCCAGCAGCTTAGAGGGTAGGATAGGGCCAGATACGCAGTATTTT. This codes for CASSLEGRIGPDTQYF.

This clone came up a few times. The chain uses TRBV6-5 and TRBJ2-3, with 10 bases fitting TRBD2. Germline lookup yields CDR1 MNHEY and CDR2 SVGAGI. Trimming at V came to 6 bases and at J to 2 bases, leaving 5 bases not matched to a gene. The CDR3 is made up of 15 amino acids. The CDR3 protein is CASRRTSGFTDTQYF. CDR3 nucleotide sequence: TGTGCCAGCAGAAGGACTAGCGGATTCACAGATACGCAGTATTTT.

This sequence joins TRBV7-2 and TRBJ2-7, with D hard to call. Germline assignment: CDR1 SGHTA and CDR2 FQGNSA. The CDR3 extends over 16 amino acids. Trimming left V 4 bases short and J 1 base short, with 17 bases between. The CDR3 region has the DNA TGTGCCAGCAGCTGGGGAACGGCAGATAATTCCTACGAGCAGTACTTC. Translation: CASSWGTADNSYEQYF.

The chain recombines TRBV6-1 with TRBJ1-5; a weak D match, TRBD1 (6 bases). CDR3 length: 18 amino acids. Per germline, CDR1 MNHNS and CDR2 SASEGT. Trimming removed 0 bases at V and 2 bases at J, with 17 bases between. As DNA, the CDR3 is TGTGCCAGCAGTGAAGCGCATGGGCTCAGGGGCGGCAATCAGCCCCAGCATTTT. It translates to CASSEAHGLRGGNQPQHF.

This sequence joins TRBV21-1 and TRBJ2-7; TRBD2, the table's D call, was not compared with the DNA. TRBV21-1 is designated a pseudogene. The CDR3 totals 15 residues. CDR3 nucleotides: TGTGCCAGCAGAAAGGGGAGGGAAGGGAAAAACGAGCAGTACTTC. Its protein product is CASRKGREGKNEQYF.

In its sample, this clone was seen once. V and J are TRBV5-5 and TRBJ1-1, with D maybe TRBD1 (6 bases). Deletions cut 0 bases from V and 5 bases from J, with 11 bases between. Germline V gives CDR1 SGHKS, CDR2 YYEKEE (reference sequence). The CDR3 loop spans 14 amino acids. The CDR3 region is CASSLAGDWTEAFF. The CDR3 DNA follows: TGTGCCAGCAGCTTGGCAGGGGACTGGACTGAAGCTTTCTTT.

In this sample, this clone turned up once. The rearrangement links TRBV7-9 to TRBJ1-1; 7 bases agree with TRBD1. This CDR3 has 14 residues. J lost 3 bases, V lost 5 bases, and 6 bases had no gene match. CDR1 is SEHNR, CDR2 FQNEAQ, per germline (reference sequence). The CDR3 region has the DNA TGTGCCAGCAGCCTCCGGGACAGCTACACTGAAGCTTTCTTT. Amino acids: CASSLRDSYTEAFF.

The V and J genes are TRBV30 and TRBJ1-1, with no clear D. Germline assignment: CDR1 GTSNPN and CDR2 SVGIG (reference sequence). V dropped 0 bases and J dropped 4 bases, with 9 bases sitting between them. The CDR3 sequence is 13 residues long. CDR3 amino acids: CAWSVGSTTEAFF. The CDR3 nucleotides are TGTGCCTGGAGTGTTGGCAGTACCACTGAAGCTTTCTTT.